This record concerns one T cell receptor (beta chain) sequence. Its specificity is not known. The germline V gene has CDR1 MGHRA and CDR2 YSYEKL. CDR3 size: 18 residues. Together with a sample-barcoded 5' primer, a J-beta primer mix was included in a second PCR lasting roughly 6 to 12 cycles. Each of the cDNA molecules was tagged by a template-switch adaptor with 12 random nucleotides. From the 5' RACE reads, TCRdb called clonotypes with MiXCR, one entry per CDR3 protein. Of about 770,000 distinct CDR3 sequences listed, around two fifths are singletons. This record belongs to a study of blood T cells in healthy people across ages. Broader study findings: Versus aged donors, long-lived donors had higher diversity and more naive CD4+ cells.

The TCR sequence derives from a man aged 55 to 69 in good health. The sequenced material came from blood. This chain links TRBV4-1 with TRBJ2-4; 14 nucleotides line up with TRBD2. The end of the DNA is better explained by TRBJ2-7, so the J call may be wrong. CDR3 bases: TGCGCCAGCAGCCATGCTCCGGGACTAGCGGGGGCTTTCTACGAGCAGTACTTC. Its translation: CASSHAPGLAGAFYEQYF.